These 13 T cell receptor beta chains originate from one sample sequenced in a study of T cell responses to AZD1222 COVID-19 vaccine. Clones were sequenced by immunoSEQ multiplex PCR, and TCRdb holds only the in-frame ones, with some missing. The profile covers around 99,000 clones, with approximately 90% appearing a single time and under 20% taken by the ten largest. This specimen consisted of peripheral blood, obtained on day 0 of AZD1222 vaccination. The receptor set was obtained from an adult in good health.

V usage is TRBV4-1 and J usage is TRBJ1-2; 7 nucleotides agree with TRBD1. This CDR3 comprises 16 residues. Unmatched junction bases numbered 10, after V lost 2 bases and J lost 4 bases. Germline values: CDR1 MGHRA, CDR2 YSYEKL. In nucleotides, the CDR3 is TGCGCCAGCAGCCAAACTAACCCGACAGGGACCTATGGCTACACCTTC. Its protein product is CASSQTNPTGTYGYTF.

The chain recombines TRBV9 with TRBJ1-1; D not certain. Germline V gene sequence: CDR1 SGDLS, CDR2 YYNGEE. The CDR3 is 16 amino acids. Trimming stripped 3 bases from V and 2 bases from J, with 17 bases between. CDR3 residues: CASSAPYLDLNTEAFF. The CDR3 coding sequence is TGTGCCAGCAGCGCTCCTTACCTAGACCTTAACACTGAAGCTTTCTTT. Variable domain in full (rest from reference TRBV9 and TRBJ1-1): DSGVTQTPKHLITATGQRVTLRCSPRSGDLSVYWYQQSLDQGLQFLIQYYNGEERAKGNILERFSAQQFPDLHSELNLSSLELGDSALYFCASSAPYLDLNTEAFFGQGTRLTVV.

V is TRBV7-2 and J is TRBJ1-2; 10 bases line up with TRBD1. Per germline, CDR1 SGHTA and CDR2 FQGNSA. V shed 1 base and J 3 bases; nucleotides not matched to a gene: 8. The CDR3 runs 17 residues. CDR3 protein: CASSLVGGTGDDYGYTF. The CDR3 DNA sequence: TGTGCCAGCAGCTTAGTAGGCGGGACAGGGGACGACTATGGCTACACCTTC.

This CDR3 is CASSPGTSGGLETQYF. The CDR3 DNA reads as TGTGCCAGCAGCCCCGGGACTAGCGGGGGATTAGAGACCCAGTACTTC. The rearrangement joins TRBV9 to TRBJ2-5; 14 nucleotides align to TRBD2. CDR3 length equals 16 residues. Germline CDR1 is SGDLS and CDR2 is YYNGEE. Germline trimming cut 4 bases from V and 4 bases from J; bases unmatched to any gene: 6.

The V call is TRBV5-1, the J call TRBJ1-3; D is uncertain. CDR1 and CDR2 (germline): SGHRS, YFSETQ. V lost 0 bases and J 0 bases, leaving 10 bases between the germline ends. This CDR3 has 16 amino acids. This CDR3 reads CASSLAGTSSGNTIYF. The CDR3 nucleotides are TGCGCCAGCAGCTTGGCGGGCACATCCTCTGGAAACACCATATATTTT.

The chain joins TRBV24-1 to TRBJ1-4; 11 bases agree with TRBD1. This CDR3 contains 15 residues. Trimming took 5 bases from V and 7 from J; bases not matched to a gene: 5. The germline V gene has CDR1 KGHDR and CDR2 SFDVKD. In nucleotides, the CDR3 is TGTGCCACCAGTGTGGGCGGGACAGGGGGTGAAAAACTGTTTTTT. It encodes CATSVGGTGGEKLFF.

This clone was seen a single time. This chain joins TRBV5-1 and TRBJ2-2; D might be TRBD1 (5 bases). V lost 2 bases to trimming and J lost 4 bases, with 15 bases between them. The CDR3 has 16 residues. Germline CDR1 is SGHRS and CDR2 is YFSETQ. The CDR3 DNA follows: TGCGCCAGCAGCTTCCCGGCAGGGCCGGGCACCGGGGAGCTGTTTTTT. Amino acid sequence: CASSFPAGPGTGELFF.

This clone was counted only a few times. V usage is TRBV18 and J usage is TRBJ1-1, with D perhaps TRBD1 (6 bases). Trimming pared 3 bases from V and 4 bases from J, leaving 15 bases between. Germline V gene lookup returns CDR1 KGHSH and CDR2 LQKENI. The CDR3 contains 15 residues. CDR3 region: CASSPLPGAGTEAFF. The CDR3 DNA is TGTGCCAGCTCACCCCTCCCGGGGGCGGGCACTGAAGCTTTCTTT.

The V gene is TRBV10-1, the J gene TRBJ2-7, with 8 nucleotides matching TRBD1. Germline-derived CDR1 and CDR2 are WNHNN and SYGVQD (reference sequence). V was pared by 6 bases and J by 5 bases, with 6 bases of the junction left unmatched. CDR3 size: 13 residues. The CDR3 DNA sequence: TGCGCCAGCAGGGACAGGGCCGTTAACGAGCAGTACGTC. Amino acids: CASRDRAVNEQYV.

This rearrangement joins TRBV4-3 to TRBJ1-2, with 8 bases fitting TRBD1. Germline values: CDR1 LGHNA, CDR2 YSLEER. The junction had 7 bases not matched to a gene; V was cut back by 0 bases and J by 4 bases. The CDR3 loop spans 16 amino acids. CDR3 loop: CASSQDVGQGPYGYTF. Here the CDR3 DNA reads TGCGCCAGCAGCCAAGATGTAGGACAGGGACCCTATGGCTACACCTTC.

J is TRBJ2-1 and V is TRBV20-1; the D is unclear. Germline V gives CDR1 DFQATT, CDR2 SNEGSKA (reference sequence). V dropped 3 bases and J dropped 8 bases, with 20 bases sitting between them. The CDR3 consists of 15 residues. The CDR3, as DNA: TGCAGTGCTAGTGATGGGTCCCTCTCTCCCTATGAGCAGTTCTTC. It is translated as CSASDGSLSPYEQFF.

This clone was observed a handful of times. The V call is TRBV7-9, the J call TRBJ1-3; D is ambiguous. Germline V gene data show CDR1 as SEHNR and CDR2 as FQNEAQ (reference sequence). CDR3 size: 14 residues. Trimming took 1 base from V and 1 from J, leaving 5 bases between them. The chain's CDR3 is CASSLGQSGNTIYF. In DNA form, the CDR3 reads TGTGCCAGCAGCTTAGGGCAGTCTGGAAACACCATATATTTT.

The rearrangement links TRBV19 to TRBJ2-1; D is ambiguous. CDR3 length equals 13 residues. The V end lost 0 bases, the J end lost 5 bases, and 5 bases lay between the germline ends. CDR1 is LNHDA and CDR2 is SQIVND in the germline V gene (reference sequence). The CDR3 protein is CASSIDLHNEQFF. The DNA for the CDR3 is TGTGCCAGTAGTATAGATCTCCACAATGAGCAGTTCTTC.